One sample yielded the 22 T cell receptor beta chains listed below, sequenced in a study of blood T cell repertoires in COVID-19 (TCRdb year 2020). Libraries were built with the immunoSEQ multiplex PCR assay. TCRdb limited this immuneACCESS table to in-frame rearrangements with V and J called. A share of clones is missing; checked studies link under half to unresolved V genes, and the rest is unexplained. The sample contains about 320,000 clones, more than 75% of them found a single time. The ten largest clonotypes hold 2.6% of the sample. Sequencing input: PBMCs or T cells enriched from blood (not recorded which). Source of these receptors: a man aged 60 to 75 who had recovered from COVID-19.

V gene TRBV3-1 (or the pseudogene TRBV3-2) combines with J gene TRBJ2-7, with 11 bases lining up with TRBD1. Germline assignment: CDR1 LGHDT and CDR2 YNNKEL (reference sequence). V trimming: 0 bases; J trimming: 4 bases; junction bases outside the gene matches: 2. This CDR3 has 15 amino acids. The CDR3 region has the DNA TGTGCCAGCAGCCAAGAAGGGACAGGGGGTTACGAGCAGTACTTC. Amino acid sequence: CASSQEGTGGYEQYF.

The chain couples TRBV9 to TRBJ2-1; the D gene is possibly TRBD1 (6 bases). V was clipped by 0 bases and J by 0 bases, with 7 bases between them. Per germline, CDR1 SGDLS and CDR2 YYNGEE. The CDR3 has 15 residues. The CDR3 DNA follows: TGTGCCAGCAGCGTAGTGGACAGCTCCTACAATGAGCAGTTCTTC. Translating gives CASSVVDSSYNEQFF.

In nucleotides, the CDR3 is TGTGCCAGCAGGACAGGATTCGGTCAGCCCCAGCATTTT. It codes for CASRTGFGQPQHF. The V gene is TRBV7-9, the J gene TRBJ1-5, with D perhaps matching TRBD1 (6 bases). Trimming left V 6 bases short and J 6 bases short, with 12 bases between. The CDR3 loop spans 13 amino acids. Germline V gene lookup returns CDR1 SEHNR and CDR2 FQNEAQ (reference sequence).

The chain couples TRBV5-1 to TRBJ2-2; 14 bases are shared with TRBD2. With 4 bases clipped from V and 7 bases from J, the junction kept 6 bases outside the gene matches. The CDR3 has 16 residues. In germline, CDR1 is SGHRS, CDR2 YFSETQ. The CDR3 is CASSQGTSGSSGELFF. The CDR3 DNA sequence: TGCGCCAGCAGCCAGGGGACTAGCGGGAGCAGCGGGGAGCTGTTTTTT.

V usage is TRBV9 and J usage is TRBJ1-3, with D hard to call. The CDR3 sequence is 15 residues long. The V end was cut by 0 bases, the J end by 0 bases, with 7 bases between. Germline CDR1 and CDR2: SGDLS and YYNGEE. The CDR3 loop reads CASSVVPGSGNTIYF. The CDR3 region has the DNA TGTGCCAGCAGCGTAGTTCCAGGCTCTGGAAACACCATATATTTT.

The chain has TRBV29-1 and TRBJ2-1; 9 nucleotides match TRBD1. The CDR3 is 12 amino acids. Germline V CDR1 and CDR2: SQVTM, ANQGSEA. After removal of 4 bases from V and 10 bases from J, the junction contained 5 bases not matched to a gene. CDR3 nucleotides: TGCAGCGTTGCCCGGGACAGGGTCGAGCAGTTCTTC. This encodes CSVARDRVEQFF.

The chain uses TRBV25-1 and TRBJ1-2; 9 bases are a match to TRBD1. After removal of 5 bases from V and 8 bases from J, the junction contained 12 bases not matched to a gene. Germline assignment: CDR1 MGHDK and CDR2 SYGVNS. This CDR3 spans 15 amino acids. The CDR3 is CASSRTGTGTVGYTF. CDR3 nucleotides: TGTGCCAGCAGTAGAACCGGGACAGGGACGGTCGGCTACACCTTC.

The chain links TRBV18 to TRBJ2-1; D is unresolved. V lost 4 bases, J lost 5 bases, and 6 bases lay in between. The V gene's germline CDR1 is KGHSH and CDR2 LQKENI. The CDR3 loop spans 12 amino acids. The CDR3 reads CASSLIDNEQFF. The CDR3 DNA sequence: TGTGCCAGCTCACTTATTGACAATGAGCAGTTCTTC.

V is TRBV30 and J is TRBJ1-4, with D tentatively TRBD1 (6 bases). The V gene's germline CDR1 is GTSNPN and CDR2 SVGIG (reference sequence). This CDR3 has 12 amino acids. Trimming left V 0 bases short and J 8 bases short, with 7 bases between. The CDR3 nucleotides read TGTGCCTGGAGTGTAAGGGGGGAAAAACTGTTTTTT. Translation: CAWSVRGEKLFF.

This clone was found once. Here the CDR3 DNA reads TGTGCCAGCAGCGGATCACAGGGTTTCGGTGAAGCTTTCTTT. Its protein product is CASSGSQGFGEAFF. The chain joins TRBV9 to TRBJ1-1; TRBD1 is a possible D gene (6 bases). This CDR3 is 14 amino acids long. Germline values: CDR1 SGDLS, CDR2 YYNGEE. Deletions cut 3 bases from V and 7 bases from J, with 16 bases between.

The chain employs TRBV30 and TRBJ1-5, with no clear D. The CDR3 sequence is 13 residues long. V lost 1 base and J lost 0, with 4 bases in between. The V gene's germline CDR1 is GTSNPN and CDR2 SVGIG (reference sequence). The CDR3 spells CAWSDSSNQPQHF. CDR3 DNA sequence: TGTGCCTGGAGTGACAGTAGCAATCAGCCCCAGCATTTT.

This clone was counted a few times. The chain recombines TRBV2 with TRBJ2-7, with D possibly matching TRBD2 (6 bases). Germline assignment: CDR1 SNHLY and CDR2 FYNNEI. V dropped 1 base and J dropped 5 bases, with 6 bases sitting between them. The CDR3 runs to 12 residues. For the CDR3, the DNA is TGTGCCAGCAGTGAAGGCGGGAACGAGCAGTACTTC. Its translation: CASSEGGNEQYF.

Written as DNA, the CDR3 is TGTGCCAGCAGTTTTTCGAGTTCACCCCTCCACTTT. This sequence encodes CASSFSSSPLHF. This chain joins TRBV12-3 or TRBV12-4 and TRBJ1-6; D gene uncertain. The CDR3 runs to 12 residues. Trimming removed 3 bases from V and 9 bases from J, with 6 bases in between.

This rearrangement joins TRBV7-6 to TRBJ2-2; 8 bases fit TRBD1. Germline-derived CDR1 and CDR2 are SGHVS and FNYEAQ. The CDR3 contains 15 residues. The junction had 7 bases not matched to a gene; V was cut back by 5 bases and J by 5 bases. The DNA for the CDR3 is TGTGCCAGCAGCCTAGGCGGACAGGGTACCGGGGAGCTGTTTTTT. Translating gives CASSLGGQGTGELFF.

The rearrangement links TRBV25-1 to TRBJ2-7; D unclear. The ends were cut back, 2 bases at V and 0 bases at J, with 5 bases in the middle. The germline CDR1 and CDR2 sequences are MGHDK and SYGVNS. This CDR3 is 13 amino acids long. The CDR3 region is CASSEPGSYEQYF. CDR3 in DNA: TGTGCCAGCAGTGAACCGGGCTCCTACGAGCAGTACTTC.

CDR3 in amino acids: CAISISRQGNTGELFF. CDR3 bases: TGTGCCATCAGTATATCCCGACAGGGGAACACCGGGGAGCTGTTTTTT. This chain links TRBV10-3 with TRBJ2-2; 7 bases match TRBD1. Trimming at V came to 5 bases and at J to 1 base, leaving 7 bases not matched to a gene. This CDR3 is 16 amino acids long. Germline values: CDR1 ENHRY, CDR2 SYGVKD.

The gene calls are TRBV7-9 and TRBJ1-4; possible D gene TRBD1, 6 bases. V lost 4 bases and J 3 bases, leaving 12 bases between the germline ends. CDR1 and CDR2 from the germline V gene are SEHNR and FQNEAQ (reference sequence). CDR3 length equals 15 residues. DNA of the CDR3: TGTGCCAGCAGCTACAGCAGGGGATCTAATGAAAAACTGTTTTTT. This encodes CASSYSRGSNEKLFF.

The chain has TRBV6-5 and TRBJ1-5; D remains ambiguous. CDR3 length equals 14 residues. Germline CDR1 reads MNHEY; CDR2 reads SVGAGI. The V gene lost 4 bases and the J gene lost 2 bases, with 9 bases spanning the gap. DNA of the CDR3: TGTGCCAGCAGTTTATCAGTGGGCAATCAGCCCCAGCATTTT. Translated, it gives CASSLSVGNQPQHF.

The chain carries TRBV18 and TRBJ1-1, with D perhaps matching TRBD1 (5 bases). The V gene lost 6 bases and the J gene lost 2 bases, with 19 bases spanning the gap. The CDR3 sequence is 16 residues long. The germline gives CDR1 KGHSH, CDR2 LQKENI. This CDR3 reads CASSPGSRQINTEAFF. The DNA for the CDR3 is TGTGCCAGCTCCCCAGGCTCCCGACAGATAAACACTGAAGCTTTCTTT.

The J gene is TRBJ1-5, the V gene TRBV19; 9 nucleotides agree with TRBD1. Germline V lookup: CDR1 LNHDA, CDR2 SQIVND (reference sequence). This CDR3 region has 15 residues. Germline trimming cut 5 bases from V and 7 bases from J; bases unmatched to any gene: 9. This CDR3 reads CASSLRDREGQPQHF. CDR3 in DNA: TGTGCCAGTAGTCTCCGGGACAGGGAAGGCCAGCCCCAGCATTTT.

The chain links TRBV3-1 (or the pseudogene TRBV3-2) to TRBJ2-7; 9 bases are a match to TRBD1. The CDR3 totals 16 residues. CDR1 LGHDT and CDR2 YNNKEL come from the germline V gene (reference sequence). Trimming cost V 1 base and J 7 bases; bases outside gene matches: 11. As DNA, the CDR3 is TGTGCCAGCAGCCAAGCTAGGGGACAGGGCCGAGGGGAGCAGTACTTC. Translation gives CASSQARGQGRGEQYF.

This chain uses TRBV6-5 with TRBJ2-3, with D perhaps TRBD1 (7 bases). Trimming removed 2 bases from V and 2 bases from J, with 11 bases in between. The CDR3 consists of 15 residues. CDR1 MNHEY and CDR2 SVGAGI come from the germline V gene. CDR3 DNA: TGTGCCAGCAGTTACGCAGGGGGGTCCACAGATACGCAGTATTTT. It is translated as CASSYAGGSTDTQYF.